Below are 22 T cell receptor beta chains sequenced from a single sample in a study of blood T cell repertoires in COVID-19. Data came from immunoSEQ multiplex PCR; TCRdb stores just in-frame clones and leaves some out. Of some 150,000 clones listed, about 80% are singletons. Sequenced input: peripheral blood. Every receptor here comes from a human donor in a cohort sampled during active COVID-19.

This chain uses TRBV6-2 or TRBV6-3 with TRBJ1-2; D is uncertain. Trimming removed 3 bases from V and 4 bases from J, with 12 bases in between. There are 14 residues in the CDR3. Germline values: CDR1 MNHEY, CDR2 SVGEGT. For the CDR3, the DNA is TGTGCCAGCAGTTATGGTGGCCGGGGCTATGGCTACACCTTC. It is translated as CASSYGGRGYGYTF.

The sample holds a few counts of this clone. The chain recombines TRBV19 with TRBJ1-1; 8 nucleotides line up with TRBD1. The length of the CDR3 is 14 residues. The germline V gene has CDR1 LNHDA and CDR2 SQIVND (reference sequence). Trimming took 5 bases from V and 2 from J; bases not matched to a gene: 4. In DNA, the CDR3 is TGTGCCAGTAGTGTGGGACAGGATAACACTGAAGCTTTCTTT. Residues: CASSVGQDNTEAFF.

As DNA, the CDR3 is TGTGCCAGTAGACCTACGGGGACTGAAGCTTTCTTT. Its protein is CASRPTGTEAFF. The chain joins TRBV19 to TRBJ1-1; D ambiguous. Germline-derived CDR1 and CDR2 are LNHDA and SQIVND (reference sequence). The ends were cut back, 6 bases at V and 5 bases at J, with 10 bases in the middle. The CDR3 is 12 residues long.

The V gene is TRBV19, the J gene TRBJ1-5, with D perhaps matching TRBD1 (5 bases). This CDR3 has 16 amino acids. Trimming cost V 0 bases and J 4 bases, with 13 bases left between them. Germline values: CDR1 LNHDA, CDR2 SQIVND (reference sequence). The CDR3 bases are TGTGCCAGTAGTATAGATCCCCGACAGTCGAATCAGCCCCAGCATTTT. This sequence encodes CASSIDPRQSNQPQHF.

CDR3 protein: CASSEQGATEAFF. The CDR3, as DNA: TGTGCCAGCAGTGAACAAGGGGCCACTGAAGCTTTCTTT. The rearrangement links TRBV6-1 to TRBJ1-1; TRBD1 is a possible D gene (5 bases). The V end lost 2 bases, the J end lost 4 bases, and 8 bases lay between the germline ends. This CDR3 comprises 13 residues. The germline gives CDR1 MNHNS, CDR2 SASEGT.

This clone has just a few counts. This chain joins TRBV29-1 and TRBJ2-2; 7 positions match TRBD1. V shed 7 bases, J shed 7 bases, and the junction held 3 bases outside the gene matches. The length of the CDR3 is 11 residues. Germline values: CDR1 SQVTM, CDR2 ANQGSEA. The CDR3 nucleotides read TGCAGCGGTGGACAGGTCGGGGAGCTGTTTTTT. Its translation is CSGGQVGELFF.

This clone was recorded a few times. The genes are TRBV20-1 and TRBJ1-3, with D perhaps matching TRBD1 (5 bases). The CDR3 is 11 residues long. In germline, CDR1 is DFQATT, CDR2 SNEGSKA (reference sequence). Trimming stripped 6 bases from V and 4 bases from J, with 7 bases between. The CDR3, as DNA: TGCAGTGCACCAGGGGGAAACACCATATATTTT. Its protein is CSAPGGNTIYF.

The chain carries TRBV5-1 and TRBJ2-3; TRBD2 is a possible D gene (7 bases). Trimming pared 5 bases from V and 3 bases from J, leaving 16 bases between. CDR1 and CDR2 (germline): SGHRS, YFSETQ. There are 15 residues in the CDR3. CDR3: CASRFLGGATDTQYF. The CDR3 DNA is TGCGCCAGCAGGTTCTTAGGGGGGGCAACAGATACGCAGTATTTT.

The CDR3 loop reads CATSARTGVQPQHF. The CDR3, as DNA: TGTGCCACCAGCGCTCGGACAGGGGTTCAGCCCCAGCATTTT. The chain links TRBV15 to TRBJ1-5, with TRBD1 identical over 9 bases. The CDR3 totals 14 residues. The V gene's germline CDR1 is LNHNV and CDR2 YYDKDF (reference sequence). V trimming: 5 bases; J trimming: 6 bases; junction bases outside the gene matches: 5.

This chain uses TRBV19 with TRBJ1-1, with D maybe TRBD1 (5 bases). The germline gives CDR1 LNHDA, CDR2 SQIVND (reference sequence). V shed 5 bases and J shed 6 bases, with 16 bases lying between them. The CDR3 covers 14 residues. The DNA of the CDR3 is TGTGCCAGTAGTCAGATCAGGGATGTAGCTGAAGCTTTCTTT. Protein sequence: CASSQIRDVAEAFF.

This rearrangement joins TRBV18 to TRBJ2-1; D not resolved. The CDR3 runs 14 residues. Looked up from germline, CDR1 is KGHSH and CDR2 is LQKENI. The V end lost 1 base, the J end lost 4 bases, and 8 bases lay between the germline ends. The CDR3 sequence is CASSPRATYNEQFF. Here the CDR3 DNA reads TGTGCCAGCTCACCACGGGCTACTTACAATGAGCAGTTCTTC.

The chain links TRBV11-2 to TRBJ2-2; perhaps TRBD2 as D (6 bases). Germline V gene lookup returns CDR1 SGHAT and CDR2 FQNNGV. The V end was cut by 1 base, the J end by 3 bases, with 9 bases between. There are 15 residues in the CDR3. CDR3 in amino acids: CASSLVRDYTGELFF. In DNA form, the CDR3 reads TGTGCCAGCAGCTTAGTGCGGGATTACACCGGGGAGCTGTTTTTT.

This chain uses TRBV18 with TRBJ1-2, with 8 bases identical to TRBD1. V trimming: 4 bases; J trimming: 6 bases; junction bases outside the gene matches: 1. The CDR3 loop spans 12 amino acids. The germline V gene encodes CDR1 KGHSH and CDR2 LQKENI. In DNA, the CDR3 is TGTGCCAGCTCACAGGACAGGGATGGCTACACCTTC. Translating it yields CASSQDRDGYTF.

The chain recombines TRBV5-1 with TRBJ2-1; 11 bases match TRBD2. J was trimmed by 7 bases and V by 0 bases; bases with no gene match: 6. The CDR3 length is 16 residues. The germline V gene has CDR1 SGHRS and CDR2 YFSETQ. CDR3 region: CASSLVVLAGVNEQFF. The DNA for the CDR3 is TGCGCCAGCAGCTTGGTGGTACTAGCGGGAGTAAATGAGCAGTTCTTC. The variable domain in full, with the rest retrieved from reference TRBV5-1 and TRBJ2-1, is KAGVTQTPRYLIKTRGQQVTLSCSPISGHRSVSWYQQTPGQGLQFLFEYFSETQRNKGNFPGRFSGRQFSNSRSEMNVSTLELGDSALYLCASSLVVLAGVNEQFFGPGTRLTVL.

This chain joins TRBV7-3 and TRBJ2-1, with 8 nucleotides matching TRBD2. Germline V lookup: CDR1 SGHTA, CDR2 FQGTGA. The V and J ends lost 5 bases and 9 bases, in that order; junction bases with no gene match: 9. The CDR3 loop spans 14 amino acids. This CDR3 reads CASSKPGLVGEQFF. For the CDR3, the DNA is TGTGCCAGCAGCAAGCCGGGACTAGTGGGTGAGCAGTTCTTC.

The chain carries TRBV29-1 and TRBJ2-7; 8 nucleotides match TRBD1. The trim removed 7 bases at V and 1 base at J, leaving 6 bases unmatched. CDR1 and CDR2 (germline): SQVTM, ANQGSEA. The CDR3 is 13 residues long. CDR3 nucleotides: TGCAGCGCTGAGGACAGGGTTTCCTACGAGCAGTACTTC. It translates to CSAEDRVSYEQYF.

The chain couples TRBV28 to TRBJ1-6; TRBD1 matches at 7 bases. This CDR3 region has 13 residues. The germline CDR1 and CDR2 sequences are MDHEN and SYDVKM. The V gene end was trimmed by 6 bases and the J gene end by 9 bases; junction bases not matched to a gene: 5. The CDR3 DNA reads as TGTGCCAGCAGACCAGGGGGGACTTCACCCCTCCACTTT. Its protein is CASRPGGTSPLHF. The complete variable domain, with remaining parts taken from reference TRBV28 and TRBJ1-6, reads DVKVTQSSRYLVKRTGEKVFLECVQDMDHENMFWYRQDPGLGLRLIYFSYDVKMKEKGDIPEGYSVSREKKERFSLILESASTNQTSMYLCASRPGGTSPLHFGNGTRLTVT.

J is TRBJ2-3 and V is TRBV16; TRBD2 is a possible D gene (5 bases). This CDR3 has 16 residues. V dropped 0 bases and J dropped 5 bases, with 15 bases sitting between them. Germline CDR1 reads KGHSY; CDR2 reads FQNENV. The CDR3 region is CASSQSLPGRRDTQYF. As DNA, the CDR3 is TGTGCCAGCAGCCAATCGCTCCCGGGAAGGAGAGATACGCAGTATTTT.

The CDR3 nucleotides read TGCGCCAGCAGTCTGGGAGCGTCTTCCTACAATGAGCAGTTCTTC. This gives the protein CASSLGASSYNEQFF. This chain connects TRBV5-1 to TRBJ2-1, with D possibly being TRBD2 (5 bases). V was cut by 5 bases and J by 1 base, with 13 bases left in between. The V gene's germline CDR1 is SGHRS and CDR2 YFSETQ. The CDR3 length is 15 residues. Full variable domain (remainder filled in from reference TRBV5-1 and TRBJ2-1): KAGVTQTPRYLIKTRGQQVTLSCSPISGHRSVSWYQQTPGQGLQFLFEYFSETQRNKGNFPGRFSGRQFSNSRSEMNVSTLELGDSALYLCASSLGASSYNEQFFGPGTRLTVL.

V usage is TRBV28 and J usage is TRBJ1-2; D is perhaps TRBD1 (5 bases). The germline V gene has CDR1 MDHEN and CDR2 SYDVKM. Trimming took 6 bases from V and 8 from J, leaving 13 bases between them. The CDR3 runs 12 residues. The CDR3 reads CASRSRVLGYTF. The CDR3 DNA reads TGTGCCAGCAGATCCAGGGTTTTAGGCTACACCTTC.

The V gene is TRBV4-1, the J gene TRBJ2-5; 13 positions agree with TRBD2. Per the germline V gene, CDR1 is MGHRA and CDR2 is YSYEKL. With 1 base clipped from V and 3 bases from J, the junction kept 2 bases outside the gene matches. The length of the CDR3 is 16 residues. In DNA form, the CDR3 reads TGCGCCAGCAGCCAAGCCGGGACTAGCGGGAAAGAGACCCAGTACTTC. Protein product: CASSQAGTSGKETQYF.

V usage is TRBV5-1 and J usage is TRBJ2-2; a weak D match, TRBD2 (5 bases). Germline loops: CDR1 SGHRS, CDR2 YFSETQ. Trimming took off 5 bases at V and 4 bases at J, with 24 bases between the two ends. The CDR3 length is 18 residues. The CDR3 sequence: CASRTSGNLLASTGELFF. As DNA, the CDR3 is TGCGCCAGCAGGACTTCGGGGAACCTCCTTGCTAGCACCGGGGAGCTGTTTTTT. Combining the CDR3 with reference TRBV5-1 and TRBJ2-2 gives the whole variable domain KAGVTQTPRYLIKTRGQQVTLSCSPISGHRSVSWYQQTPGQGLQFLFEYFSETQRNKGNFPGRFSGRQFSNSRSEMNVSTLELGDSALYLCASRTSGNLLASTGELFFGEGSRLTVL.